The present T cell receptor (beta chain) was sequenced within a study of shared clonotypes between healthy human individuals. The table came from immunoSEQ multiplex PCR; TCRdb's copy has only in-frame clones and leaves some out. The sample yields 1 million to 1.2 million clones, approximately 80% seen once. V was cut by 4 bases and J by 0 bases, with 0 bases left in between. CDR1 and CDR2 from the germline V gene are SGHNT and YENEEA. The CDR3 sequence is 12 residues long. This clone was seen repeatedly, ten times or more. This same CDR3 is encoded by further DNA sequences in the sample. The clonotype comes from a young man in good health. Some clones in this sample may be carry-over from other donors' samples. The sequenced sample consisted of memory CD4+ T cells from PBMCs. Subset here: CD45RA-negative fraction. V is TRBV11-3 and J is TRBJ2-2; the D is unclear. The CDR3 nucleotides are TGTGCCAGCAGCTCGAACACCGGGGAGCTGTTTTTT. It specifies CASSSNTGELFF. The full variable domain, in which reference TRBV11-3 and TRBJ2-2 provide the parts outside the CDR3, is EAGVVQSPRYKIIEKKQPVAFWCNPISGHNTLYWYLQNLGQGPELLIRYENEEAVDDSQLPKDRFSAERLKGVDSTLKIQPAELGDSAVYLCASSSNTGELFFGEGSRLTVL.